The source of this T cell receptor beta chain is a study of cytomegalovirus exposure and HLA in healthy donors. Both 60 Vbeta primers and 13 Jbeta primers went into the PCR. In the original workflow: It was a later analysis that counted some 80 million unique TCR beta chains, of which some 10 million were shared. Measured with immunoSEQ multiplex PCR; TCRdb has only the in-frame clones, and not every one. V, J and clone size reflect that table, while D and trimming were determined from the DNA. This sample has approximately 150,000 clones, with around 75% found just once. This clone was observed a handful of times. As yet, its antigen is unknown. Findings of the study overall: Researchers counted over 150 TCR beta chains as cytomegalovirus-associated.

This TCR was sampled from a man aged 18 to 30 in good health and CMV-seropositive. The sample consisted of PBMCs.

The chain's CDR3 is CASSQGGAYNSPLHF. DNA for the CDR3: TGTGCCAGCAGCCAGGGGGGCGCCTATAATTCACCCCTCCACTTT. The chain joins TRBV7-9 to TRBJ1-6; 7 bases map to TRBD1. This CDR3 contains 15 residues. CDR1 SEHNR and CDR2 FQNEAQ come from the germline V gene (reference sequence). Trimming at V came to 5 bases and at J to 2 bases, leaving 3 bases not matched to a gene.